This T cell receptor beta chain was captured in a study of shared clonotypes between healthy human individuals. Turning to the study itself: Used for every donor were three CD4 naive, three CD4 memory, two CD8 naive and one CD8 memory plate. Study outcomes and limitations: Naive CD4 clonotype sharing across several donors was about 5%. It was expected that sequencing depth would affect clonotype sharing among donors.

Notes on this clone: The target antigen is unknown.

The study ran the assay at deep level. TCRdb keeps only in-frame clones here, not all; method: immunoSEQ multiplex PCR. The sample yields 600,000 to 700,000 clones, around 78% seen once. Germline V CDR1 and CDR2: MNHGY, SAAAGT. The CDR3 is 15 residues long. Unmatched junction bases numbered 11, after V lost 9 bases and J lost 9 bases. Sequencing was carried out using memory CD4+ T cells sorted from blood. Subset: CD45RA-negative fraction. The receptor was isolated from a woman aged 25 to 39 in good health. The chain has TRBV6-8 and TRBJ2-7, with TRBD2 matching 16 bases. The CDR3 sequence is CARTEGLAGGSLQYF. Written as DNA, the CDR3 is TGTGCCAGGACCGAGGGACTAGCGGGAGGGTCTCTGCAGTACTTC.